The clone carrying this T cell receptor (beta chain) was detected only a few times. Using immunoSEQ multiplex PCR, the repertoire was profiled, and TCRdb retains in-frame clones only, with some absent. The repertoire holds over 250,000 clones, with roughly 86% as singletons. Recruits, aged roughly 18 to 89 years, lived in 25 or so US areas. Two negative PCRs, clearance, or symptom resolution were required of recovered Cohort 3 donors. CDR3 length equals 16 residues. Trimming removed 7 bases at V and 5 bases at J, with 21 bases between. CDR1 and CDR2 from the germline V gene are MDHEN and SYDVKM. These data come from a study of blood T cell repertoires in COVID-19. Background on the study: Samples representing acute and convalescent COVID-19 were sourced from the United States, Italy and Spain. T cells, B-cell-depleted T cells, or PBMCs provided the cDNA or gDNA that served as material.

The receptor was isolated from a woman in her 30s who had recovered from COVID-19. Sequenced: PBMCs or T cells enriched from blood (not recorded which). V and J are TRBV28 and TRBJ1-5, with D possibly TRBD1 on 6 matching bases. CDR3 DNA: TGTGCCAGCAAAGGGGGGGCACAAAGTTGGGATCAGCCCCAGCATTTT. Its protein is CASKGGAQSWDQPQHF.